The present T cell receptor beta chain was sequenced within a study of CD8 T cells in ankylosing spondylitis. This clonotype was recorded at least ten times. The antigen remains unidentified. The CDR3 consists of 15 residues. V lost 3 bases to trimming and J lost 0 bases, with 11 bases between them. Libraries for TCR beta were made by quantitative 5'-RACE with molecular barcodes. One entry per CDR3 protein, called by TCRdb with MiXCR from the 5' RACE reads. Of some 450,000 distinct CDR3 sequences in the sample, over 15% are singletons; the top ten hold about 0.94%. Study-wide results and limits: Significantly higher representation of disease-linked clones was reported for matched ankylosing spondylitis synovial fluid. A motif of 7 to 9 highly homologous TCR beta variants was seen as apparently characteristic of ankylosing spondylitis blood. Peripheral blood held disease-linked clones only at relatively low frequency, and these were CD8+. Prior work had noted some motif variants in reactive arthritis blood and synovial fluid.

The sequencing sample was made of blood, either unsorted or a sorted T cell fraction (not recorded which). This chain joins TRBV12-3 or TRBV12-4 and TRBJ1-1; D gene ambiguous. The clonotype originates from a male donor with ankylosing spondylitis. The CDR3 bases are TGTGCCAGCAGTTTGAAGGTTTCCATGAACACTGAAGCTTTCTTT. This sequence encodes CASSLKVSMNTEAFF.